This is a list of T cell receptor beta chains from one sample in a study of blood T cell repertoires in COVID-19. Sequencing used immunoSEQ multiplex PCR; TCRdb keeps in-frame clones, though not all of them. Of 400,000 to 550,000 clones in the sample, 70% to 90% were seen once. Sequenced material: PBMCs or T cells enriched from blood (not recorded which). These receptors came from a young woman with acute COVID-19. Both conserved end residues are trimmed from each CDR3. The order of the fields is J gene, V gene, CDR3 protein.

TRBJ1-6,TRBV3-1/TRBV3-2,ASSQDINSPLH
TRBJ2-1,TRBV9,ASSAGGDRYNEQF
TRBJ2-1,TRBV11-2,ASREEGTSYNEQF
TRBJ2-1,TRBV27,ASSSLAGPRNEQF
TRBJ2-4,TRBV2,ASRGTGTDIQY
TRBJ2-3,TRBV24-1,ATSARTGATDTQY
TRBJ2-3,TRBV7-9,ASSLAANPDTQY
TRBJ1-6,TRBV9,ASSITGSYNSPLH
TRBJ2-1,TRBV20-1,SASAGLAGERNEQF
TRBJ2-2,TRBV7-2,ASSLGRVNTGELF
TRBJ2-7,TRBV19,ASSMRAGVEQY
TRBJ1-4,TRBV4-1,ASSQSGTSTNEKLF
TRBJ2-7,TRBV11-2,ASSLGLVLSYEQY
TRBJ1-4,TRBV2,ASSVRGIGANEKLF
TRBJ1-5,TRBV5-5,ASSRGQGKDQPQH